Presented here are 25 T cell receptor beta chains from one specimen sequenced in a study of monozygotic twins with cystic fibrosis. The assay was immunoSEQ multiplex PCR, and TCRdb's table has in-frame clones only and misses some. The table has tens of thousands of clones, approximately 98% seen once. Sequenced: blood. These receptors all stem from a girl aged 10 to 17 with cystic fibrosis.

This chain joins TRBV9 and TRBJ2-1; 7 nucleotides align to TRBD2. V dropped 3 bases and J dropped 1; count of bases not matched to a gene: 1. Germline CDR1 is SGDLS and CDR2 is YYNGEE. CDR3 length: 14 amino acids. CDR3 coding DNA: TGTGCCAGCAGCGCGGGGGGATCCTACAATGAGCAGTTCTTC. Translated, it gives CASSAGGSYNEQFF. The variable domain in full, completed from reference TRBV9 and TRBJ2-1, reads DSGVTQTPKHLITATGQRVTLRCSPRSGDLSVYWYQQSLDQGLQFLIQYYNGEERAKGNILERFSAQQFPDLHSELNLSSLELGDSALYFCASSAGGSYNEQFFGPGTRLTVL.

This sequence joins TRBV2 and TRBJ1-4; TRBD1 is a possible D gene (5 bases). From germline, CDR1 is SNHLY and CDR2 FYNNEI. The CDR3 has 14 residues. Trimming removed 7 bases at V and 4 bases at J, with 13 bases between. The CDR3 sequence: CASTTGRINEKLFF. For the CDR3, the DNA is TGTGCCAGCACCACGGGACGGATTAATGAAAAACTGTTTTTT.

This chain connects TRBV15 to TRBJ2-7; 9 bases align to TRBD1. V was pared by 11 bases and J by 4 bases, with 12 bases of the junction left unmatched. This CDR3 region has 14 residues. CDR1 is LNHNV and CDR2 is YYDKDF in the germline V gene (reference sequence). CDR3 DNA: TGTGCCCAGATCGTGGACAGGGGTGAGTACGAGCAGTACGTC. Amino acid sequence: CAQIVDRGEYEQYV.

The rearrangement links TRBV11-2 to TRBJ2-6; no clear D. Germline CDR1 and CDR2: SGHAT and FQNNGV. Trimming pared 7 bases from V and 0 bases from J, leaving 10 bases between. There are 15 residues in the CDR3. CDR3 bases: TGTGCCAGCACCTTGCAGGTCTCTGGGGCCAACGTCCTGACTTTC. Its protein product is CASTLQVSGANVLTF.

This chain uses TRBV18 with TRBJ1-1; TRBD1 matches 8 bases. From germline, CDR1 is KGHSH and CDR2 LQKENI. There are 18 residues in the CDR3. Trimming cost V 4 bases and J 1 base; bases outside gene matches: 14. CDR3 bases: TGTGCCAGCTCACGATTAGATTTGGCAGGGGGCCCGAACACTGAAGCTTTCTTT. Translation: CASSRLDLAGGPNTEAFF.

J is TRBJ2-7 and V is TRBV27; no clear D. The CDR3 extends over 14 amino acids. Germline V lookup: CDR1 MNHEY, CDR2 SMNVEV (reference sequence). The V gene lost 2 bases and the J gene lost 1 base, with 9 bases spanning the gap. The CDR3 sequence is CASSLIGGSYEQYF. The CDR3 DNA reads TGTGCCAGCAGTTTAATTGGCGGATCCTACGAGCAGTACTTC.

DNA for the CDR3: TGTGCCAGCAGCCAAGATGCATCCGGGGCAGGGGGCGATTACGAGCAGTACTTC. Translating it yields CASSQDASGAGGDYEQYF. The rearrangement links TRBV14 to TRBJ2-7; 8 bases match TRBD1. There are 18 residues in the CDR3. V was pared by 0 bases and J by 4 bases, with 14 bases of the junction left unmatched. The germline V gene has CDR1 SGHDN and CDR2 FVKESK. Looking up the rest from reference TRBV14 and TRBJ2-7 gives the full variable domain: EAGVTQFPSHSVIEKGQTVTLRCDPISGHDNLYWYRRVMGKEIKFLLHFVKESKQDESGMPNNRFLAERTGGTYSTLKVQPAELEDSGVYFCASSQDASGAGGDYEQYFGPGTRLTVT.

This clone was seen once. The chain employs TRBV27 and TRBJ1-5; D is possibly TRBD1 (6 bases). The V gene lost 0 bases and the J gene lost 4 bases, with 19 bases spanning the gap. The germline V gene has CDR1 MNHEY and CDR2 SMNVEV (reference sequence). The CDR3 runs 18 residues. The CDR3 loop is CASSLSGTLQGANQPQHF. The CDR3 DNA follows: TGTGCCAGCAGTTTATCGGGAACGTTACAGGGTGCGAATCAGCCCCAGCATTTT.

The chain joins TRBV5-1 to TRBJ1-3; maybe TRBD1 (6 bases). This CDR3 has 14 amino acids. With 5 bases removed from V and 2 bases from J, the gap between germline ends came to 11 bases. Germline V gene sequence: CDR1 SGHRS, CDR2 YFSETQ. Here the CDR3 DNA reads TGCGCCAGCAGTAATCAGGGGCCTGGAAACACCATATATTTT. Protein sequence: CASSNQGPGNTIYF.

This chain connects TRBV27 to TRBJ2-7; a weak D match, TRBD1 (6 bases). This CDR3 has 16 residues. Germline V gene sequence: CDR1 MNHEY, CDR2 SMNVEV (reference sequence). Between the trimmed V and J ends, which lost 2 bases and 3 bases, there was a span of 17 bases. Here the CDR3 reads CASSLAGHGTNYEQYF. The CDR3, as DNA: TGTGCCAGCAGTTTAGCCGGACATGGGACAAACTACGAGCAGTACTTC.

The genes are TRBV30 and TRBJ1-1; unclear D gene. This CDR3 has 11 residues. CDR1 is GTSNPN and CDR2 is SVGIG in the germline V gene (reference sequence). Trimming removed 0 bases at V and 6 bases at J, with 5 bases between. This CDR3 reads CAWSVIAEAFF. The CDR3 region has the DNA TGTGCCTGGAGTGTTATCGCTGAAGCTTTCTTT.

This chain joins TRBV27 and TRBJ1-1; D gene unclear. The CDR3 loop spans 15 amino acids. Germline V CDR1 and CDR2: MNHEY, SMNVEV (reference sequence). V lost 6 bases to trimming and J lost 5 bases, with 19 bases between them. The CDR3 is CASSSPEGHWTEAFF. The CDR3 coding sequence is TGTGCCAGCAGCTCGCCGGAGGGTCACTGGACTGAAGCTTTCTTT.

The chain joins TRBV6-5 to TRBJ2-2; D remains unclear. Germline CDR1 MNHEY, CDR2 SVGAGI. The CDR3 has 13 residues. The V end lost 8 bases, the J end lost 5 bases, and 12 bases lay between the germline ends. DNA for the CDR3: TGTGCCAGCTCCGAGAGGCTGACCGGGGAGCTGTTTTTT. Amino acid sequence: CASSERLTGELFF.

The rearrangement joins TRBV30 to TRBJ1-4; no definite D call. Germline loops: CDR1 GTSNPN, CDR2 SVGIG (reference sequence). V was clipped by 5 bases and J by 5 bases, with 12 bases between them. The CDR3 spans 13 residues. CDR3: CAWSGRLNEKLFF. CDR3 nucleotides: TGTGCCTGGTCGGGCAGGTTAAATGAAAAACTGTTTTTT.

V is TRBV15 and J is TRBJ2-3, with a possible D match to TRBD1 (6 bases). Germline V CDR1 and CDR2: LNHNV, YYDKDF (reference sequence). Trimming shortened V by 0 bases and J by 5 bases, and 12 bases separated the two germline ends. The CDR3 runs to 15 residues. The CDR3 protein is CATSRDRTRGDTQYF. DNA of the CDR3: TGTGCCACCAGCAGAGATCGTACCAGGGGAGATACGCAGTATTTT.

The gene calls are TRBV7-2 and TRBJ2-7; no definite D call. V gave up 0 bases and J gave up 4 bases, with 7 bases separating them. The length of the CDR3 is 13 residues. Germline V gene lookup returns CDR1 SGHTA and CDR2 FQGNSA. This CDR3 is CASSLAHLYEQYV. CDR3 nucleotide sequence: TGTGCCAGCAGCTTAGCTCACCTTTACGAGCAGTACGTC.

The chain joins TRBV7-2 to TRBJ1-2; TRBD1 matches 7 bases. V shed 4 bases, J shed 4 bases, and the junction held 6 bases outside the gene matches. The CDR3 covers 14 residues. The germline V gene encodes CDR1 SGHTA and CDR2 FQGNSA. DNA for the CDR3: TGTGCCAGCAGCTCCCAGACAGGGAGCTATGGCTACACCTTC. Amino acids: CASSSQTGSYGYTF.

The J gene is TRBJ1-1, the V gene TRBV2, with no clear D. The ends were cut back, 1 base at V and 7 bases at J, with 7 bases in the middle. This CDR3 region has 12 residues. Germline V lookup: CDR1 SNHLY, CDR2 FYNNEI. The CDR3 here is CASSEGADEAFF. Here the CDR3 DNA reads TGTGCCAGCAGTGAAGGGGCAGATGAAGCTTTCTTT.

The rearrangement uses TRBV27 and TRBJ2-7; 9 positions match TRBD2. Looked up from germline, CDR1 is MNHEY and CDR2 is SMNVEV (reference sequence). Unmatched junction bases numbered 12, after V lost 3 bases and J lost 6 bases. This CDR3 has 16 residues. In nucleotides, the CDR3 is TGTGCCAGCAGTTTTGGGCGGGAGGGCCTTCTAGGCGAGCAGTACTTC. Amino acids: CASSFGREGLLGEQYF.

This chain connects TRBV28 to TRBJ2-7, with 8 bases that match TRBD2. Germline CDR1 MDHEN, CDR2 SYDVKM. V gave up 6 bases and J gave up 3 bases; unmatched junction bases: 7. The CDR3 sequence is 14 residues long. The CDR3 DNA sequence: TGTGCCAGCAGGCCCGGGACTAGTTTCTACGAGCAGTACTTC. It yields the protein CASRPGTSFYEQYF.

The CDR3 spells CASSLTGSHEQYF. The DNA for the CDR3 is TGTGCCAGCAGCTTGACAGGTTCCCACGAGCAGTACTTC. The V gene is TRBV7-9, the J gene TRBJ2-7, with D maybe TRBD1 (6 bases). CDR1 SEHNR and CDR2 FQNEAQ come from the germline V gene (reference sequence). CDR3 length: 13 residues. Trimming stripped 3 bases from V and 5 bases from J, with 11 bases between.

V usage is TRBV7-9 and J usage is TRBJ2-1; D remains unclear. This CDR3 has 11 residues. Germline V CDR1 and CDR2: SEHNR, FQNEAQ (reference sequence). The V end was cut by 3 bases, the J end by 9 bases, with 6 bases between. Here the CDR3 DNA reads TGTGCCAGCAGCTTTGCCGGTGAGCAGTTCTTC. Translating it yields CASSFAGEQFF.

The gene calls are TRBV5-5 and TRBJ1-2; D is undetermined. Trimming cost V 7 bases and J 5 bases, with 15 bases left between them. Germline assignment: CDR1 SGHKS and CDR2 YYEKEE (reference sequence). The CDR3 runs 13 residues. Here the CDR3 reads CASPDPTGYGYTF. The CDR3 nucleotides are TGTGCCAGCCCGGACCCTACGGGATATGGCTACACCTTC.

The gene calls are TRBV11-2 and TRBJ1-5; a weak D match, TRBD1 (5 bases). V lost 5 bases and J 5 bases, leaving 10 bases between the germline ends. Germline V lookup: CDR1 SGHAT, CDR2 FQNNGV. The CDR3 loop spans 13 amino acids. CDR3 DNA: TGTGCCAGCAGCCCCTCGGGGGATCAGCCCCAGCATTTT. Translating it yields CASSPSGDQPQHF.

The chain is built from TRBV28 and TRBJ2-1, with D perhaps TRBD2 (5 bases). Trimming pared 6 bases from V and 6 bases from J, leaving 18 bases between. Per the germline V gene, CDR1 is MDHEN and CDR2 is SYDVKM. The CDR3 contains 15 residues. CDR3 residues: CASSSFGGSGNEQFF. CDR3 coding DNA: TGTGCCAGCAGCTCTTTCGGCGGGTCCGGCAATGAGCAGTTCTTC.